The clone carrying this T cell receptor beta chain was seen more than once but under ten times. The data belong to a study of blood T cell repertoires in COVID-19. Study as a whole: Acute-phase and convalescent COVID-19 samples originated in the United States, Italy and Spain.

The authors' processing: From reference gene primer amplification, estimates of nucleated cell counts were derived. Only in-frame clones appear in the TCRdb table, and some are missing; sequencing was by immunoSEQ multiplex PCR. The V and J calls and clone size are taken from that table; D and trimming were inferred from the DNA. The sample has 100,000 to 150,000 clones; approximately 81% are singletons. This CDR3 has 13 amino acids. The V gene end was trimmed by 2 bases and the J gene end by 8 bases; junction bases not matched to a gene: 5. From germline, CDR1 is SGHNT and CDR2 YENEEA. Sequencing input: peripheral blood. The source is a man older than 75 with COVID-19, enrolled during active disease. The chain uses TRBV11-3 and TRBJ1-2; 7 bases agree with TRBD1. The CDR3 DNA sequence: TGTGCCAGCAGCTTATCAGGGGGACGGGGCTACACCTTC. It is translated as CASSLSGGRGYTF.